Shown below are 7 T cell receptor beta chains from a single sample sequenced in a study of shared clonotypes between healthy human individuals. Generated by immunoSEQ multiplex PCR, the TCRdb table keeps only in-frame clones and is missing some. This sample carries over 2 million clones, 85% to 95% of them seen once, and the ten largest clones take 0.37%. The source material was naive CD4+ T cells from PBMCs. The subset is: CD45RA+ positively selected. The origin of the receptors is a man between 18 and 35 years old in good health. Some clones in this sample may be carry-over from other donors' samples.

This chain uses TRBV28 with TRBJ1-1; no reliable D call. V was pared by 5 bases and J by 4 bases, with 14 bases between. The CDR3 contains 14 residues. CDR1 and CDR2 (germline): MDHEN, SYDVKM. As DNA, the CDR3 is TGTGCCAGCAGTCAGCCAACCCGGAGCACTGAAGCTTTCTTT. Translated, it gives CASSQPTRSTEAFF.

This sequence joins TRBV5-1 and TRBJ2-1; 9 bases match TRBD1. Looked up from germline, CDR1 is SGHRS and CDR2 is YFSETQ. V dropped 4 bases and J dropped 6; count of bases not matched to a gene: 8. This CDR3 has 15 residues. CDR3 loop: CASSPTGTGFNEQFF. The CDR3 region has the DNA TGCGCCAGCAGCCCTACCGGGACAGGGTTCAATGAGCAGTTCTTC. The variable domain in full, with the rest retrieved from reference TRBV5-1 and TRBJ2-1, is KAGVTQTPRYLIKTRGQQVTLSCSPISGHRSVSWYQQTPGQGLQFLFEYFSETQRNKGNFPGRFSGRQFSNSRSEMNVSTLELGDSALYLCASSPTGTGFNEQFFGPGTRLTVL.

The gene calls are TRBV19 and TRBJ2-2, with D possibly TRBD2 on 7 matching bases. Germline CDR1 LNHDA, CDR2 SQIVND (reference sequence). The CDR3 totals 17 residues. Trimming left V 10 bases short and J 0 bases short, with 21 bases between. The DNA for the CDR3 is TGTGCCACATATCGGGGGGCCGGGACATCGAACACCGGGGAGCTGTTTTTT. Protein product: CATYRGAGTSNTGELFF.

This chain connects TRBV5-4 to TRBJ1-2, with 10 bases lining up with TRBD1. The CDR3 is made up of 15 amino acids. The V segment lost 5 bases and the J segment 10 bases; nucleotides outside the gene matches: 14. The germline V gene has CDR1 SGHNT and CDR2 YYREEE (reference sequence). This chain's CDR3 is CASRQKSGTGEVYTF. The CDR3 DNA follows: TGTGCCAGCAGACAAAAGTCAGGGACAGGGGAGGTCTACACCTTC.

This clone was counted once. The V gene is TRBV18, the J gene TRBJ1-4; 8 nucleotides align to TRBD1. CDR1 and CDR2 (germline): KGHSH, LQKENI. The CDR3 is 16 amino acids. The V gene end was trimmed by 6 bases and the J gene end by 0 bases; junction bases not matched to a gene: 6. The CDR3 is CASSRGQGPTNEKLFF. The CDR3 nucleotides read TGTGCCAGCTCTCGAGGACAGGGCCCAACTAATGAAAAACTGTTTTTT. The complete variable domain, with remaining parts taken from reference TRBV18 and TRBJ1-4, reads NAGVMQNPRHLVRRRGQEARLRCSPMKGHSHVYWYRQLPEEGLKFMVYLQKENIIDESGMPKERFSAEFPKEGPSILRIQQVVRGDSAAYFCASSRGQGPTNEKLFFGSGTQLSVL.

The chain joins TRBV15 to TRBJ2-7, with 8 positions matching TRBD2. The CDR3 contains 16 residues. The ends lost 5 bases at V and 6 bases at J; junction bases unmatched: 15. In germline, CDR1 is LNHNV, CDR2 YYDKDF (reference sequence). The CDR3 nucleotides read TGTGCCACCAGCCGCCGGGGGGGGTCGAGGGCAACCGAGCAGTACTTC. It encodes CATSRRGGSRATEQYF.

The chain combines TRBV29-1 with TRBJ1-3; no reliable D call. Trimming removed 0 bases at V and 6 bases at J, with 0 bases between. Germline values: CDR1 SQVTM, CDR2 ANQGSEA. The CDR3 covers 10 residues. CDR3 loop: CSVEENTIYF. Written as DNA, the CDR3 is TGCAGCGTTGAAGAAAACACCATATATTTT.